This T cell receptor beta chain was sequenced during a study of blood T cell repertoires in COVID-19. The wider study: Material from acute and convalescent COVID-19 was sourced from the United States, Italy and Spain. The cDNA or gDNA used as material had been derived from T cells, B-cell-depleted T cells, or PBMCs.

Under the authors' procedure: Using reference gene primer amplification, nucleated cell counts were estimated. TCRdb keeps only in-frame clones here, not all; method: immunoSEQ multiplex PCR. V and J calls plus clone size are reproduced from that table; the DNA served to infer D and trimming. The data hold about 270,000 clones, with about 89% observed a single time. Germline CDR1 is LGHDT and CDR2 is YNNKEL (reference sequence). Trimming left V 3 bases short and J 7 bases short, with 22 bases between. The CDR3 has 16 residues. The sample was peripheral blood. The source is a man aged 40-55 years with active or convalescent COVID-19. The chain uses TRBV3-1 (or the pseudogene TRBV3-2) and TRBJ2-7; D is perhaps TRBD1 (6 bases). For the CDR3, the DNA is TGTGCCAGCAGCCAGACCGAGGGGACAAAGCTCTTGGAGCAGTACTTC. Translating gives CASSQTEGTKLLEQYF.